The T cell receptor (beta chain) under discussion was sequenced for a study of blood T cell repertoires in COVID-19. Clones were sequenced by immunoSEQ multiplex PCR, and TCRdb holds only the in-frame ones, with some missing. The profile shows about 240,000 clones, approximately 82% of them singletons. Note on this clone: This same CDR3 is encoded by further DNA sequences in the sample.

Sequenced input: peripheral blood. This receptor was identified in a man younger than 40 who had recovered from COVID-19.

The CDR3 protein is CASSEDRSSYNEQFF. In nucleotides, the CDR3 is TGTGCCAGCAGTGAAGATCGGAGCTCCTACAATGAGCAGTTCTTC. This rearrangement joins TRBV6-1 to TRBJ2-1; no firm D call. The germline V and J ends were trimmed by 1 base and 0 bases, with 7 bases remaining between them. Per the germline V gene, CDR1 is MNHNS and CDR2 is SASEGT. This CDR3 region has 15 residues.